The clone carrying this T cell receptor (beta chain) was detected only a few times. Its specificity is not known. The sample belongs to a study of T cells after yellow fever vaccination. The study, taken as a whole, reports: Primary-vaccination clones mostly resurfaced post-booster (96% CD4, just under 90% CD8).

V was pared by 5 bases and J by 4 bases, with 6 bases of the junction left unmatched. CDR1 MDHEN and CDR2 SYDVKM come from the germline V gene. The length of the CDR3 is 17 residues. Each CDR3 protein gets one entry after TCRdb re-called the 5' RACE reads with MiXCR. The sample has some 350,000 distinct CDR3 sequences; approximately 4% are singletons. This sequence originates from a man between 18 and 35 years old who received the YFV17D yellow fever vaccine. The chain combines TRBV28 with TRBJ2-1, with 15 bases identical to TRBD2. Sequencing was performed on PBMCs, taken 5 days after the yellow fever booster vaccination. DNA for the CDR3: TGTGCCAGCAGTCGGATGGGACTAGCGGGGGGTTACAATGAGCAGTTCTTC. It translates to CASSRMGLAGGYNEQFF.